The 19 T cell receptor beta chains below all came from one sample that was sequenced in a study of human T cells and chemical hapten exposure. Documented time point: patch test 3, about 24 weeks after DPC sensitization. The treatment was: therapeutic diphenylcyclopropenone sensitization with weekly scalp DPC. One entry per CDR3 protein, called by TCRdb with MiXCR from the RACE reads. This sample yields around 85,000 distinct CDR3 sequences, of which approximately 13% are seen a single time; around 5.7% belongs to the top ten. The source was whole blood, collected in connection with sensitization to the hapten diphenylcyclopropenone (DPC). These receptors all come from a woman between 50 and 59 years old with alopecia areata. Some clones in this sample may be carry-over from other donors' samples.

This clonotype was seen ten or more times. The V and J genes are TRBV19 and TRBJ2-1, with no clear D. With 1 base removed from V and 4 bases from J, the gap between germline ends came to 11 bases. This CDR3 spans 15 amino acids. Germline assignment: CDR1 LNHDA and CDR2 SQIVND (reference sequence). Written as DNA, the CDR3 is TGTGCCAGTAGTATAGTTGGGCGGCTATACAATGAGCAGTTCTTC. Amino acid sequence: CASSIVGRLYNEQFF.

The chain links TRBV10-2 to TRBJ1-1, with D perhaps TRBD1 (5 bases). CDR1 and CDR2 from the germline V gene are WSHSY and SAAADI. The CDR3 consists of 13 residues. The V end lost 8 bases, the J end lost 1 base, and 11 bases lay between the germline ends. The CDR3 DNA is TGCGCCAGCGAGGAGGGGAAGAACACTGAAGCTTTCTTT. It codes for CASEEGKNTEAFF.

Many counts were recorded for this clonotype. V usage is TRBV6-5 and J usage is TRBJ2-1; 12 bases agree with TRBD2. The CDR3 consists of 16 residues. J gave up 6 bases and V 2 bases, and 5 bases lay outside the gene matches. Germline values: CDR1 MNHEY, CDR2 SVGAGI. CDR3 in DNA: TGTGCCAGCAGTTACGTGGGACTAGCGGGTAGCAATGAGCAGTTCTTC. Its protein is CASSYVGLAGSNEQFF.

Worth noting for this clonotype: A much larger clonotype is one base distant, so this may be a read error. The chain recombines TRBV20-1 with TRBJ1-4; no firm D call. The CDR3 runs to 14 residues. Germline V gene lookup returns CDR1 DFQATT and CDR2 SNEGSKA (reference sequence). The CDR3 here is CSARSSGRSEKLLF. The CDR3 DNA follows: TGCAGTGCTAGATCTTCGGGGAGGAGTGAAAAACTGCTTTTT.

With regard to this clonotype: The CDR3 end shows no conserved phenylalanine or tryptophan, and so a read error is likely. The chain joins TRBV7-6 to TRBJ2-1, with TRBD2 matching 15 bases. The CDR3 runs 16 residues. Germline V CDR1 and CDR2: SGHVS, FNYEAQ. V was pared by 5 bases and J by 7 bases, with 6 bases of the junction left unmatched. DNA for the CDR3: TGTGCCAGCAGCGCAGGACTAGCGGGAGGGCTTAATGAGCAGTTCTCC. Amino acid sequence: CASSAGLAGGLNEQFS.

This clonotype occurred a few times. The CDR3 loop is CASSEVGGWRDTEAFF. The CDR3 DNA reads TGTGCCAGCAGTGAAGTCGGAGGGTGGCGGGACACTGAAGCTTTCTTT. The rearrangement joins TRBV2 to TRBJ1-1; D call uncertain. V was clipped by 1 base and J by 3 bases, with 15 bases between them. CDR3 length: 16 amino acids. Germline CDR1 and CDR2: SNHLY and FYNNEI.

The gene calls are TRBV29-1 and TRBJ1-1; 7 bases fit TRBD1. The germline V gene encodes CDR1 SQVTM and CDR2 ANQGSEA. V shed 3 bases, J shed 4 bases, and the junction held 2 bases outside the gene matches. The CDR3 sequence is 12 residues long. The CDR3 nucleotides read TGCAGCGTTGAGGACAGGAGCACTGAAGCTTTCTTT. This codes for CSVEDRSTEAFF.

This clonotype was seen repeatedly, ten times or more. The chain combines TRBV15 with TRBJ2-1, with 7 nucleotides matching TRBD2. The CDR3 is made up of 16 amino acids. V lost 0 bases, J lost 6 bases, and 8 bases stayed unmatched. Germline V lookup: CDR1 LNHNV, CDR2 YYDKDF (reference sequence). The CDR3 loop reads CATSRDSSGKGNEQFF. The CDR3 DNA sequence: TGTGCCACCAGCAGAGATTCCAGCGGGAAAGGCAATGAGCAGTTCTTC.

This clonotype was seen ten or more times. V usage is TRBV19 and J usage is TRBJ1-2; a possible D gene is TRBD1 (6 bases). Germline CDR1 reads LNHDA; CDR2 reads SQIVND (reference sequence). V was cut by 7 bases and J by 4 bases, with 19 bases left in between. The CDR3 loop spans 15 amino acids. The CDR3 is CASIPTGGSLYGYTF. The CDR3 coding sequence is TGTGCCAGTATCCCAACGGGGGGCAGCCTCTATGGCTACACCTTC.

This sequence joins TRBV29-1 and TRBJ2-1; D unclear. The CDR3 consists of 12 residues. Germline assignment: CDR1 SQVTM and CDR2 ANQGSEA. Trimming removed 3 bases at V and 8 bases at J, with 11 bases between. CDR3 amino acids: CSVDLYRDEQFF. CDR3 coding DNA: TGCAGCGTTGACTTATACCGGGATGAGCAGTTCTTC.

This clonotype has at least ten counts. The chain has TRBV24-1 and TRBJ2-1, with 10 bases that match TRBD2. The CDR3 consists of 19 residues. J gave up 4 bases and V 3 bases, and 14 bases lay outside the gene matches. The germline CDR1 and CDR2 sequences are KGHDR and SFDVKD. CDR3: CATSDPSEPSGSQYNEQFF. The CDR3 DNA reads as TGTGCCACCAGTGATCCCTCCGAACCTAGCGGGAGTCAGTACAATGAGCAGTTCTTC.

This clonotype has at least ten counts. This chain joins TRBV25-1 and TRBJ2-7, with D uncertain. Germline V gives CDR1 MGHDK, CDR2 SYGVNS. The CDR3 totals 13 residues. V was pared by 3 bases and J by 3 bases, with 9 bases between. The chain's CDR3 is CASSDLELYEQYF. The CDR3 region has the DNA TGTGCCAGCAGTGACCTAGAACTCTACGAGCAGTACTTC.

The rearrangement uses TRBV6-5 and TRBJ2-5, with D tentatively TRBD1 or TRBD2 (5 bases each). The CDR3 consists of 14 residues. Germline CDR1 MNHEY, CDR2 SVGAGI. The V end lost 7 bases, the J end lost 5 bases, and 17 bases lay between the germline ends. CDR3 protein: CASTLAGTGETQYF. The CDR3 bases are TGTGCCAGCACCCTCGCCGGGACGGGGGAGACCCAGTACTTC.

This clonotype was seen more than once but under ten times. At one of its ends the junction is not consistent with the germline gene, which may arise from a read error. For the CDR3, the DNA is TGTGCCAGCAGCTTGGTCGGCCCAGATACGCAGTATTTC. This gives the protein CASSLVGPDTQYF. The chain is built from TRBV7-2 and TRBJ2-3; the D is unclear. This CDR3 comprises 13 residues. Germline V gene sequence: CDR1 SGHTA, CDR2 FQGNSA.

This clonotype was counted a few times. V gene TRBV10-3 combines with J gene TRBJ2-7; TRBD2 matches 11 bases. Germline V lookup: CDR1 ENHRY, CDR2 SYGVKD. After removal of 9 bases from V and 4 bases from J, the junction contained 5 bases not matched to a gene. The CDR3 is made up of 13 amino acids. The CDR3 DNA follows: TGTGCCATTCTCGGGACTAGCGGTTACGAGCAGTACTTC. This encodes CAILGTSGYEQYF.

V usage is TRBV11-2 and J usage is TRBJ2-7; 7 bases are shared with TRBD1. With 4 bases clipped from V and 2 bases from J, the junction kept 14 bases outside the gene matches. The V gene's germline CDR1 is SGHAT and CDR2 FQNNGV. This CDR3 is built from 17 residues. CDR3 sequence: CASSSPTGRVVPYEQYF. CDR3 DNA sequence: TGTGCCAGCAGCTCCCCGACAGGGCGCGTAGTTCCCTACGAGCAGTACTTC.

This chain links TRBV7-2 with TRBJ2-2; TRBD2 matches 11 bases. The J segment lost 3 bases and the V segment lost 5 bases, leaving 11 bases of the junction unmatched. Germline V CDR1 and CDR2: SGHTA, FQGNSA. CDR3 size: 18 residues. The CDR3 nucleotides are TGTGCCAGCAGCCCACGCCGAAGACTAGCGGGATACACCGGGGAGCTGTTTTTT. This sequence encodes CASSPRRRLAGYTGELFF.

In this sample, this clonotype turned up a few times. The chain recombines TRBV12-3 or TRBV12-4 with TRBJ2-3; 7 positions agree with TRBD2. V lost 3 bases and J lost 0; bases outside the gene matches: 9. This CDR3 contains 17 residues. CDR3 in amino acids: CASSFRSSGTSTDTQYF. CDR3 in DNA: TGTGCCAGCAGTTTTAGATCTAGCGGAACTAGCACAGATACGCAGTATTTT.

This clonotype was seen ten or more times. The chain has TRBV18 and TRBJ2-5, with 12 bases aligning to TRBD2. Trimming cost V 3 bases and J 1 base; bases outside gene matches: 6. Germline CDR1 is KGHSH and CDR2 is LQKENI. The CDR3 is made up of 17 amino acids. CDR3 loop: CASSPTTSGRPQETQYF. DNA for the CDR3: TGTGCCAGCTCACCCACGACTAGCGGGAGACCCCAAGAGACCCAGTACTTC.